This TCR beta chain was obtained from a study of shared clonotypes between healthy human individuals. The overall study: Donors consisted of a couple of women and a few men between 18 and 49. Regarding the study as a whole: It was expected that sequencing depth would affect clonotype sharing among donors. The authors sampled blood alone, and tissue repertoires likely differ.

As to this clone: No antigen is known for it.

Every immunoSEQ plate was one replicate of a subset's evenly spread DNA. Only in-frame clones appear in the TCRdb table, and some are missing; sequencing was by immunoSEQ multiplex PCR. The sample has approximately 500,000 clones, over 70% seen once. Sequences were obtained from PBMCs. This receptor was identified in a woman aged 40 to 50 in good health. Some clones in this sample may be carry-over from other donors' samples.

CDR3 DNA sequence: TGTGCCAGTAGTACCGGGATTGATACCTACGAGCAGTACTTC. Translation gives CASSTGIDTYEQYF. J is TRBJ2-7 and V is TRBV19, with D tentatively TRBD2 (5 bases). V was cut by 4 bases and J by 2 bases, with 12 bases left in between. Germline loops: CDR1 LNHDA, CDR2 SQIVND (reference sequence). This CDR3 comprises 14 residues. Combining the CDR3 with reference TRBV19 and TRBJ2-7 gives the whole variable domain DGGITQSPKYLFRKEGQNVTLSCEQNLNHDAMYWYRQDPGQGLRLIYYSQIVNDFQKGDIAEGYSVSREKKESFPLTVTSAQKNPTAFYLCASSTGIDTYEQYFGPGTRLTVT.